Each of the 2 T cell receptor beta chains below was sequenced from the same sample in a study of T cells in Graves' hyperthyroidism and ophthalmopathy. From RNA transcripts, TCR beta CDR3 regions were amplified. RT-PCR in the first round (using the HTBI primer set) targeted the TCR CDR3. One entry per CDR3 protein, called by TCRdb with MiXCR from the multiplex PCR reads. Found here are approximately 300,000 distinct CDR3 sequences, roughly a fifth of them singletons; the top ten hold about 35%. Material for sequencing was blood. These receptors came from a man in his fifties or sixties with Graves' ophthalmopathy.

This clonotype has just one count. The genes are TRBV19 and TRBJ2-7; TRBD2 aligns across 7 bases. CDR3 length: 15 residues. The germline V gene encodes CDR1 LNHDA and CDR2 SQIVND (reference sequence). J was trimmed by 2 bases and V by 1 base; bases with no gene match: 5. In DNA, the CDR3 is TGTGCCAGTAGTATAGCTGCTAGCGGTACCTACGAGCAGTACTTC. Protein: CASSIAASGTYEQYF.

In this sample, this clonotype turned up a few times. This sequence joins TRBV5-1 and TRBJ2-5; no clear D. The germline gives CDR1 SGHRS, CDR2 YFSETQ. Trimming removed 0 bases from V and 2 bases from J, with 8 bases in between. The CDR3 is 14 amino acids. The CDR3 here is CASSLGRIQETQYF. CDR3 sequence (DNA): TGCGCCAGCAGCTTGGGCAGAATACAAGAGACCCAGTACTTC. The complete variable domain, with remaining parts taken from reference TRBV5-1 and TRBJ2-5, reads KAGVTQTPRYLIKTRGQQVTLSCSPISGHRSVSWYQQTPGQGLQFLFEYFSETQRNKGNFPGRFSGRQFSNSRSEMNVSTLELGDSALYLCASSLGRIQETQYFGPGTRLLVL.